The rows below give T cell receptor beta chains drawn from one sample of a study of cytomegalovirus exposure and HLA in healthy donors. Measured with immunoSEQ multiplex PCR; TCRdb has only the in-frame clones, and not every one. The data show about 140,000 clones, around 75% seen once. Sequencing was performed on PBMCs. Every receptor here comes from a man younger than 30 in good health and CMV-seropositive. Both conserved end residues are trimmed from each CDR3.

TRBV13 ASSLGEPPEDYGYT
TRBV5-1 ASSLATTYEQY
TRBV4-1 ASSQENRVSGANVLT
TRBV6-5 ASRLQGFGGYT
TRBV27 ASSLGQGRPWF
TRBV5-4 ASSSYRQGGTGELF
TRBV29-1 SVTGWRTRASTDTQY
TRBV15 ATSGHLAGVDTQY
TRBV28 ASSSRGGYGYT
TRBV18 ASSPGQGGQETQY
TRBV6-5 ASSPGQRYNSPLH
TRBV4-1 ASSYAGTSGSEQY
TRBV19 ASSIDRVDRPQH
TRBV27 ASSLPGLAGGPHEQF
TRBV4-1 ASRKGPGTSMSEQY
TRBV27 ASSPGTANTGELF
TRBV28 ASSPQGNTIY
TRBV6-5 ASKKGSYSNQPQH
TRBV5-1 ASSLGQGLGLAGSLASYEQY
TRBV18 ASSRVPGQGYNEQF
TRBV7-6 ASRWGPNSPLH
TRBV7-9 ASSGTSGVTTDTQY
TRBV5-1 ASSSRVSGELF
TRBV9 ASSVEGSPQH
TRBV30 ACIQGTYEQY
TRBV12-1 ASSSKGQSNEQF
TRBV15 ATSRDGVLAGGLNTEAF
TRBV2 ASRVQGLFKETQY
TRBV30 AWNGGAGGELF
TRBV10-3 ATTPGDGYT
TRBV27 ASSRSNPGLGAGELF
TRBV7-9 ASSLRTSGSGANVLT
TRBV9 ASSVGGRTEAF
TRBV11-2 ASSFRTEAF
TRBV7-2 ASSLYPGLAAQETQY
TRBV27 ASSFLPNQPQH
TRBV9 ASSVGLTSGRGYEQY
TRBV7-9 ASSSPGQGNEKLF
TRBV15 ATSRSSGRGSYEQY
TRBV28 ASSTRWGRRSEETQY
TRBV2 AMVRESSTDTQY
TRBV2 ASTLRDRKQETQY
TRBV7-2 ASSLVGQGTSHYGYT
TRBV27 ASSLLGQNTEAF
TRBV11-2 ASSLDRGRYGYT
TRBV5-1 ASSLLSPGQGPEGYT
TRBV19 AVSLGGHFPSGANVLT
TRBV27 ASSLGASGTTDTQY
TRBV6-5 ASAPSGWETQY